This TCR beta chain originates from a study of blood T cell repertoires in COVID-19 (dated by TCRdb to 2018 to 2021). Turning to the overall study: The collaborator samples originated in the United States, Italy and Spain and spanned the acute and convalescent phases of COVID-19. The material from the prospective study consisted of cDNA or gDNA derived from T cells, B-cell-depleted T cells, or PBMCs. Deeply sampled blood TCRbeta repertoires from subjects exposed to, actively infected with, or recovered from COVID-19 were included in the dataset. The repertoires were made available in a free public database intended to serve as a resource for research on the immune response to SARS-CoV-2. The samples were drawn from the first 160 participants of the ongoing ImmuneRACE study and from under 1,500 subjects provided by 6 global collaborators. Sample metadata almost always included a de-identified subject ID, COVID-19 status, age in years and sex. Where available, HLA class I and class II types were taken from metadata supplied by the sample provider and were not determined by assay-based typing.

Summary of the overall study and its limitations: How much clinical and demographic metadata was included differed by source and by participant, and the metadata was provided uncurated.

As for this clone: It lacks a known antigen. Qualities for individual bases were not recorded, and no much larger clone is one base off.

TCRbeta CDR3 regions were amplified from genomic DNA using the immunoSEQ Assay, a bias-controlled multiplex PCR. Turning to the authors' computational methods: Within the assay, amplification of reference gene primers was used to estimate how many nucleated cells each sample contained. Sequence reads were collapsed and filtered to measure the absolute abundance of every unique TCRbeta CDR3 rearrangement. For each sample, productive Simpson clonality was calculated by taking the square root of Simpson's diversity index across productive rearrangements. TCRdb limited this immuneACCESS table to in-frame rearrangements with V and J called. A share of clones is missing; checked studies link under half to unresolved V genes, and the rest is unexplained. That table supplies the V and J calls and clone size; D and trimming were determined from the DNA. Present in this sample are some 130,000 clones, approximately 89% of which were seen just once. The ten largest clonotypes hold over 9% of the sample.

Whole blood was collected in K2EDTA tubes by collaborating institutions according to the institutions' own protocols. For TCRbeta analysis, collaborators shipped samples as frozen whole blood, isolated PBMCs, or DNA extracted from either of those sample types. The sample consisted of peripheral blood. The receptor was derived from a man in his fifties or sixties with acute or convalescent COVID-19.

The CDR3 protein: CASSQERGGRYNEQFF. At the DNA level, the sequence is TGCGCCAGCAGCCAAGAGCGTGGAGGGAGATACAATGAGCAGTTCTTC. The chain links TRBV4-1 with TRBJ2-1; TRBD2 could be the D gene, as 6 bases match. Between the V and J ends, shortened by 0 bases and 4 bases respectively, the junction contains 13 bases. Per the germline V gene, MGHRA is the CDR1 and YSYEKL is the CDR2. The CDR3 measures 16 amino acids from cysteine to phenylalanine. This entry keeps only the CDR3 DNA: 48 bases, framed from base 1.